This TCR beta chain comes out of a study of regulatory T cells in long-lasting Graves disease. The wider study: Under 3 months of antithyroid drugs had been taken by newly diagnosed Graves' patients. General study findings and limits: Gene preferences differed: TRBV28, TRBJ1-2, TRBJ2-5 in persistent cases.

Time point meaning: newly diagnosed GD, antithyroid drugs for less than 3 months. Preparation of the TCR library used RNA extracted from PBMCs. Arm-PCR of CDR3 regions and iRepertoire HTBI primers were the basis on which TCR beta libraries were built. MiXCR, run by TCRdb on the multiplex PCR reads, gives a single entry per CDR3 protein. The sample comprises around 480,000 distinct CDR3 sequences, around 15% of which are singletons, and 10% to 15% rests with the top ten. This clonotype was recorded many times. Its target is unknown. A read error may account for a junction end that differs from germline. The V gene's germline CDR1 is DFQATT and CDR2 SNEGSKA (reference sequence). This CDR3 is 8 amino acids long. A further study also used this sample, focusing on T cells in Graves' hyperthyroidism and ophthalmopathy. That work contributes: Patients were excluded for uncontrolled infection, other autoimmune disease, pregnancy or lactation. Initially, a first-round RT-PCR of the TCR CDR3 employed the HTBI primer set.

This chain links TRBV20-1 with TRBJ2-7; a possible D gene is TRBD2 (5 bases). Material: peripheral blood mononuclear cells (PBMCs), obtained at new diagnosis, from a patient treated with antithyroid drugs. The sequence came from a man in his forties with Graves disease. The CDR3 spells CSASGVHF. CDR3 nucleotides: TGCAGTGCTAGCGGGGTTCACTTC.